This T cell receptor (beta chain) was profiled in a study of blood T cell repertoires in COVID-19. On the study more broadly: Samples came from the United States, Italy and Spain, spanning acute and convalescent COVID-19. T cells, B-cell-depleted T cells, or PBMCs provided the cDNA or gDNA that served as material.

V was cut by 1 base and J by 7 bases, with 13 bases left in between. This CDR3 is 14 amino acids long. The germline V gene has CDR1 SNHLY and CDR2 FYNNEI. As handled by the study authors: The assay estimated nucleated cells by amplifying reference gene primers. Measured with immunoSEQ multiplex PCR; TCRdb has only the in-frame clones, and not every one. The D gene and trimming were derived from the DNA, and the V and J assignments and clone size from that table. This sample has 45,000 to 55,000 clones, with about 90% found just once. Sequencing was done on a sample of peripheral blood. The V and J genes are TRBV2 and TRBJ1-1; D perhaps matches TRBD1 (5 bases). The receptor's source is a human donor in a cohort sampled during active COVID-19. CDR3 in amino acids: CASSEVGDSHEAFF. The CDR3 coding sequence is TGTGCCAGCAGTGAAGTGGGGGACTCGCATGAAGCTTTCTTT.